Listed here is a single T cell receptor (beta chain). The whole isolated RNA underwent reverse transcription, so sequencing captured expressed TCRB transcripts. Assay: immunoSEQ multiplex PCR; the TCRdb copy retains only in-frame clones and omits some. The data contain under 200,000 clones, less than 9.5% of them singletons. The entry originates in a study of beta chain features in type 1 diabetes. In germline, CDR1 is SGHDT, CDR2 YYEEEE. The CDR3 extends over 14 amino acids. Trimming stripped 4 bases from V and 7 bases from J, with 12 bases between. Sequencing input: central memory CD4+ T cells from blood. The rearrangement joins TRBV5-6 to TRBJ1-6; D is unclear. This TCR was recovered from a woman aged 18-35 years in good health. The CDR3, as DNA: TGTGCCAGCAGCGGGAGGTTGTTGAATTCACCCCTCCACTTT. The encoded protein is CASSGRLLNSPLHF.